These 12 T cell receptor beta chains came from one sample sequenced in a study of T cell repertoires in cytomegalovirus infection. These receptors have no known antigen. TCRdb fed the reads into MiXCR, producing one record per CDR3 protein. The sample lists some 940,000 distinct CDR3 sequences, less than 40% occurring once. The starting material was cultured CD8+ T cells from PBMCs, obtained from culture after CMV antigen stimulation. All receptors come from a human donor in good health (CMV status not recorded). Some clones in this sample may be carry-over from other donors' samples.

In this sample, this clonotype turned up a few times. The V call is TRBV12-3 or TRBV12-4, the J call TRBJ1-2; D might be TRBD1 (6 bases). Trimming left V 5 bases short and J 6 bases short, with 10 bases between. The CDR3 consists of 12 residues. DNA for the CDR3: TGTGCCAGCAGTGCACGGACAGATGGCTACACCTTC. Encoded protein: CASSARTDGYTF.

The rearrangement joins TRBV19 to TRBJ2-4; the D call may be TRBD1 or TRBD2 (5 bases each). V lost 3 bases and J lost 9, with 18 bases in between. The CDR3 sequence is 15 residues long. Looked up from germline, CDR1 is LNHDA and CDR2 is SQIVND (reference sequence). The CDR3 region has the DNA TGTGCCAGTAGTATTTCAGGGACCGATTTCGTCATTCAGTACTTC. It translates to CASSISGTDFVIQYF. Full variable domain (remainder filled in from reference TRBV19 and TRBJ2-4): DGGITQSPKYLFRKEGQNVTLSCEQNLNHDAMYWYRQDPGQGLRLIYYSQIVNDFQKGDIAEGYSVSREKKESFPLTVTSAQKNPTAFYLCASSISGTDFVIQYFGAGTRLSVL.

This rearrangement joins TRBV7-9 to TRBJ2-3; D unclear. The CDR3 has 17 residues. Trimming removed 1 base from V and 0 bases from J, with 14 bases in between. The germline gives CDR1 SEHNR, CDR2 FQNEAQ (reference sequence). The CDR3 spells CASSLESRRYSTDTQYF. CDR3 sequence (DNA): TGTGCCAGCAGCTTAGAGTCTAGACGCTATAGCACAGATACGCAGTATTTT.

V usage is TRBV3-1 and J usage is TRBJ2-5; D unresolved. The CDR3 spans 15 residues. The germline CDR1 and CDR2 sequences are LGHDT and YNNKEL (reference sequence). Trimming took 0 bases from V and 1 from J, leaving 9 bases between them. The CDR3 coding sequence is TGTGCCAGCAGCCAAGAGCTAGGCCCCCAAGAGACCCAGTACTTC. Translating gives CASSQELGPQETQYF.

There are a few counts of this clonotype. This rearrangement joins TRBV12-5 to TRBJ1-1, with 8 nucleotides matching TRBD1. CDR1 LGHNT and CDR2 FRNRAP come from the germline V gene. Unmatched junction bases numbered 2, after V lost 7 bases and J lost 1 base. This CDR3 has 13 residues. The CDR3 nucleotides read TGTGCTAGTGATACAGGGGGGAACACTGAAGCTTTCTTT. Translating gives CASDTGGNTEAFF.

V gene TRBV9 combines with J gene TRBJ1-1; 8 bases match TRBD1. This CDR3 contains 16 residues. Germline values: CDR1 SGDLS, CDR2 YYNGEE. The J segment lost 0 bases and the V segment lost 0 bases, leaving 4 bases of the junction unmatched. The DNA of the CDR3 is TGTGCCAGCAGCGTAGTTCAGGGGGCCATGAACACTGAAGCTTTCTTT. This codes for CASSVVQGAMNTEAFF.

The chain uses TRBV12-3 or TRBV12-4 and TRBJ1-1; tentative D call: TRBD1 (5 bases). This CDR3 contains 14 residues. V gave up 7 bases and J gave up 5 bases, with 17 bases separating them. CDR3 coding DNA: TGTGCCAGCACTACGACTCAGGGACGGACTGAAGCTTTCTTT. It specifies CASTTTQGRTEAFF.

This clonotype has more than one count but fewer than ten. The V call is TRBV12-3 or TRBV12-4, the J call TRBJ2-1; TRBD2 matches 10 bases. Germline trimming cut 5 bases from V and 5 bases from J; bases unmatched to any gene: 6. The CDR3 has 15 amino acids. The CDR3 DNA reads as TGTGCCAGCAGTCGTAGCGGGGGGTTTCACAATGAGCAGTTCTTC. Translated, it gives CASSRSGGFHNEQFF.

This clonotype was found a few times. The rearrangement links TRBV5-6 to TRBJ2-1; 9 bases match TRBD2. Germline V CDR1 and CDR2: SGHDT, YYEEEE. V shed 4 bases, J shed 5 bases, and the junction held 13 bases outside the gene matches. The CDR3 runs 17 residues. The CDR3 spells CASSRVGVAGDNNEQFF. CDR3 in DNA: TGTGCCAGCAGCCGGGTTGGGGTAGCGGGGGACAACAATGAGCAGTTCTTC.

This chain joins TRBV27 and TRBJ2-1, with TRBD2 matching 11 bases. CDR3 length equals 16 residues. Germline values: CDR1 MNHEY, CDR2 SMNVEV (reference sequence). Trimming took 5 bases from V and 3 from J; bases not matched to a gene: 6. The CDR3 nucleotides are TGTGCCAGCAGTAATAGCGGGGGGGATGGCTACAATGAGCAGTTCTTC. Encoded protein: CASSNSGGDGYNEQFF.

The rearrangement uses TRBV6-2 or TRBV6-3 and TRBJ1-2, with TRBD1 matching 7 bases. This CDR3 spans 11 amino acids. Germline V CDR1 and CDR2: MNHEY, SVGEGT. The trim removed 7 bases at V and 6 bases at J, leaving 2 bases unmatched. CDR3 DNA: TGTGCCAGCACCCAGGGGGATGGCTACACCTTC. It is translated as CASTQGDGYTF.

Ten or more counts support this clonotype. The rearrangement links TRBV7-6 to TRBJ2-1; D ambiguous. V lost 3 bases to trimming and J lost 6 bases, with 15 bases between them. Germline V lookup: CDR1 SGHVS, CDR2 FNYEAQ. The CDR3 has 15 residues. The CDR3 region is CASSFADLPGNEQFF. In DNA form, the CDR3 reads TGTGCCAGCAGCTTCGCAGACCTGCCTGGCAATGAGCAGTTCTTC.